A selection of T cell receptor beta chains follows, all from one sample in a study of blood T cell repertoires in COVID-19. This table comes from immunoSEQ multiplex PCR, and its TCRdb copy is limited to in-frame clones, with some not included. The table lists about 69,000 clones, approximately 79% of them singletons. Sequenced: peripheral blood. These receptors all come from a man between 60 and 75 years old with acute or convalescent COVID-19. Both conserved end residues are part of each CDR3. The order of the fields is V gene, CDR3 length, D gene, J gene, clone size, CDR3 protein, CDR3 DNA. The D gene is left open where the match is weak. Not every row has a clone size; where given, it reads once, few, many or a size class.

>TRBV29-1|13|TRBD1|TRBJ2-3|NA
CSSRGQGGDTQYF
TGCAGCTCTCGCGGACAGGGGGGAGATACGCAGTATTTT
>TRBV5-1|15|TRBD1|TRBJ1-2|NA
CASSPGTVTLDGYTF
TGCGCCAGCTCCCCCGGGACAGTCACTTTGGATGGCTACACCTTC
>TRBV3-1/TRBV3-2|11|NA|TRBJ1-3|NA
CASSSARTIYF
TGTGCCAGCAGCTCCGCGCGCACCATATATTTT
>TRBV5-1|13|NA|TRBJ1-1|NA
CASTNIMNTEAFF
TGCGCCAGCACCAACATAATGAACACTGAAGCTTTCTTT
>TRBV24-1|14|TRBD1|TRBJ1-2|NA
CATSDGTANYGYTF
TGTGCCACCAGTGATGGGACAGCTAACTATGGCTACACCTTC
>TRBV27|15|TRBD1|TRBJ2-7|NA
CASSFIQGIHYEQYF
TGTGCCAGCAGTTTCATACAGGGGATACACTACGAGCAGTACTTC
>TRBV18|17|TRBD1|TRBJ1-5|few
CASSRDPPGQGSQPQHF
TGTGCCAGCTCACGAGATCCGCCGGGACAGGGAAGTCAGCCCCAGCATTTT
>TRBV11-2|16|TRBD2|TRBJ2-3|NA
CASSLVGAGGTDTQYF
TGTGCCAGCAGCTTAGTAGGAGCGGGGGGCACAGATACGCAGTATTTT
>TRBV4-2|17|TRBD1|TRBJ1-5|NA
CASSQAGGQGGNQPQHF
TGTGCCAGCAGCCAAGCCGGAGGACAGGGGGGCAATCAGCCCCAGCATTTT
>TRBV4-3|17|TRBD1|TRBJ1-6|NA
CASSQDYFRTGNSPLHF
TGCGCCAGCAGCCAAGATTATTTCAGGACAGGTAATTCACCCCTCCACTTT
>TRBV18|13|NA|TRBJ2-7|NA
CASSQGPDGEQYF
TGTGCCAGCTCCCAGGGCCCGGATGGCGAGCAGTACTTC
>TRBV3-1/TRBV3-2|14|NA|TRBJ2-7|NA
CASSQKGLLYEQYF
TGTGCCAGCAGCCAAAAGGGACTCCTATACGAGCAGTACTTC
>TRBV29-1|11|NA|TRBJ1-1|once
CSVRQNTEAFF
TGCAGCGTACGACAGAACACTGAAGCTTTCTTT
>TRBV27|13|NA|TRBJ1-4|NA
CASSLKGGEKLFF
TGTGCCAGCAGTTTGAAGGGAGGTGAAAAACTGTTTTTT
>TRBV5-8|19|TRBD2|TRBJ2-5|NA
CASNPANLAGGPSQETQYF
TGTGCCAGCAACCCGGCAAACTTAGCGGGGGGGCCCAGTCAAGAGACCCAGTACTTC